This record looks at one T cell receptor beta chain sequence and its context. This could be a read error, since a much larger clone is one nucleotide away. TCRdb re-derived calls from the reads in MiXCR, one entry per CDR3 protein. The sample consists of roughly 760,000 distinct CDR3 sequences, 35% to 40% of them appearing once. This sample was included in a study of T cell repertoires in cytomegalovirus infection. Germline V gene lookup returns CDR1 MNHNY and CDR2 SVGAGI (reference sequence). CDR3 size: 13 residues. Between the trimmed V and J ends, which lost 10 bases and 2 bases, there was a span of 12 bases.

The sequenced material came from PBMCs. This rearrangement joins TRBV6-6 to TRBJ1-5, with D possibly being TRBD1 (5 bases). The sequence derives from a human donor in good health (CMV status not recorded). Some clones in this sample may be carry-over from other donors' samples. CDR3 in amino acids: CANRETGNQPQHF. The CDR3, as DNA: TGTGCCAACAGAGAGACAGGCAATCAGCCCCAGCATTTT.